This is a list of T cell receptor beta chains from one sample in a study of beta chain features in type 1 diabetes. The repertoire was sequenced with immunoSEQ multiplex PCR; TCRdb's copy has only in-frame clones and lacks some. Of under 300,000 clones listed, more than 15% were seen once; the top ten hold roughly 0.08%. The sequencing sample was made of naive CD4+ T cells from blood. The receptors were gathered from a young man with type 1 diabetes. Each CDR3 is given with its conserved first and last residue. The D gene is left open where the match is weak. Clone size is shown for a subset of rows, as once, few, many or a class of expanded clone.

>TRBJ1-5|NA|NA|TRBV9
CASSGTTSNQPQHF
TGTGCCAGCAGCGGGACAACGAGCAATCAGCCCCAGCATTTT
>TRBJ2-7|NA|few|TRBV4-1
CASSQVLYSYEQYF
TGCGCCAGCAGCCAAGTACTCTATTCCTACGAGCAGTACTTC
>TRBJ1-5|TRBD1|few|TRBV29-1
CSVTPGQNQPQHF
TGCAGCGTTACACCGGGACAGAATCAGCCCCAGCATTTT
>TRBJ2-5|TRBD1|few|TRBV5-1
CATSGQGGQETQYF
TGCGCCACCTCCGGACAGGGGGGCCAAGAGACCCAGTACTTC
>TRBJ1-2|NA|few|TRBV7-2
CASSVTQTYGYTF
TGTGCCAGCAGCGTAACTCAGACCTATGGCTACACCTTC
>TRBJ2-3|NA|few|TRBV4-3
CASSLVGSTDTQYF
TGCGCCAGCAGCTTAGTCGGCTCCACAGATACGCAGTATTTT
>TRBJ2-1|NA|NA|TRBV7-3
CASSLFPHEQFF
TGTGCCAGCAGCTTATTCCCCCATGAGCAGTTCTTC
>TRBJ2-5|NA|NA|TRBV29-1
CSVIWRWSGDQETQYF
TGCAGCGTTATTTGGCGGTGGAGTGGGGACCAAGAGACCCAGTACTTC
>TRBJ2-1|TRBD2|few|TRBV29-1
CSVVGRASYNEQFF
TGCAGCGTTGTGGGGAGGGCCTCCTACAATGAGCAGTTCTTC
>TRBJ2-5|TRBD2|NA|TRBV30
CAWTRLAETQYF
TGTGCCTGGACTCGACTAGCAGAGACCCAGTACTTC
>TRBJ2-7|NA|few|TRBV29-1
CSVEDRRTYEQYF
TGCAGCGTTGAAGATCGTCGGACTTACGAGCAGTACTTC
>TRBJ2-3|TRBD1|NA|TRBV7-9
CASSPRQGTDTQYF
TGTGCCAGCAGCCCCCGACAGGGTACAGATACGCAGTATTTT
>TRBJ1-2|TRBD1|few|TRBV2
CASSEITGADGYTF
TGTGCCAGCAGTGAAATCACAGGGGCGGATGGCTACACCTTC
>TRBJ2-5|TRBD2|NA|TRBV7-9
CASSFSGLVGTQYF
TGTGCCAGCAGCTTTTCGGGACTAGTGGGGACCCAGTACTTC
>TRBJ2-3|NA|NA|TRBV30
CACGSSDTQYF
TGTGCCTGCGGGAGTTCAGATACGCAGTATTTT
>TRBJ2-5|NA|NA|TRBV2
CASSGRSREETQYF
TGTGCCAGCAGTGGACGTAGCCGGGAAGAGACCCAGTACTTC
>TRBJ2-5|NA|NA|TRBV29-1
CSVALRQRETQYF
TGCAGCGTTGCATTGAGGCAGAGAGAGACCCAGTACTTC
>TRBJ2-1|NA|NA|TRBV9
CASSLDRAHEQFF
TGTGCCAGCAGCCTCGACAGAGCGCACGAGCAGTTCTTC